The clone carrying this TCR beta chain turned up a few times. Trimming shortened V by 12 bases and J by 3 bases, and 40 bases separated the two germline ends. Looked up from germline, CDR1 is KGHDR and CDR2 is SFDVKD. This CDR3 is 22 amino acids long. These data come from a study of T-cell reconstitution after alpha-beta-depleted transplantation in children. Unique molecular identifiers were built into the TCRbeta library. TCRdb itself ran the PCR reads through MiXCR, one entry per CDR3 protein. The sample contains about 400,000 distinct CDR3 sequences, 13% of which appear only once. This clonotype was obtained from a human donor who donated a stem cell graft to a child with Fanconi anemia. The V gene is TRBV24-1, the J gene TRBJ2-2; a possible D gene is TRBD1 (6 bases). This material consisted of PBMCs, taken from the stem cell graft. Written as DNA, the CDR3 is TGTGCCGAATTCAGGGGACGTTCCGGAAGCGTGAAGAACCGTCCTCACACCGGGGAGCTGTTTTTT. Translating gives CAEFRGRSGSVKNRPHTGELFF.